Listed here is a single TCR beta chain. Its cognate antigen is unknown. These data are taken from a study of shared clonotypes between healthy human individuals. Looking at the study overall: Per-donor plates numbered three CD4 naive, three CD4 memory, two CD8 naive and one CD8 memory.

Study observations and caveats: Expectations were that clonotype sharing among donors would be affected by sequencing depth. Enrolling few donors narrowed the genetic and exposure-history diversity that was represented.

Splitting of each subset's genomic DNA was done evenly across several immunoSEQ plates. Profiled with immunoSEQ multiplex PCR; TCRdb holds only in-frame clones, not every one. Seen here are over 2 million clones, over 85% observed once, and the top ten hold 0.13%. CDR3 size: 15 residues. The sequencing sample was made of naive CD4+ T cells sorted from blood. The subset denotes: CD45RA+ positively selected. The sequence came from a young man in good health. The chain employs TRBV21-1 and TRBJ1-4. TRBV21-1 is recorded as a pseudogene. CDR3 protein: CASSKELTPNEKLFF. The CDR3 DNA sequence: TGTGCCAGCAGCAAAGAGCTCACGCCTAATGAAAAACTGTTTTTT.